Below, 23 T cell receptor beta chains from the same sample are listed, as sequenced in a study of T cells in women clearing cervical HPV infection. TCRdb's table, derived via immunoSEQ multiplex PCR, lists solely in-frame clones and lacks some. This table holds 25,000 to 35,000 clones. The sample comprised blood buffy coat. The receptors come from a woman aged 18 to 75 with a cervical HPV16 infection that either progressed to CIN3+ or cleared (not recorded which).

As regards this clone: The CDR3 extends 3 residues past the end of the read, so its final part is completed from the germline J gene. The chain couples TRBV18 to TRBJ1-2; D may be TRBD1 (5 bases). V was pared by 3 bases and J by 1 base, with 6 bases between. The CDR3 covers 13 residues. Germline V CDR1 and CDR2: KGHSH, LQKENI. The sequenced CDR3 bases are TGTGCCAGCTCACCTGACAGTAACTATGGC. It yields the protein CASSPDSNYG. The whole CDR3 sequence reads CASSPDSNYGYTF.

Points on this clone: From the germline J gene comes the end of the CDR3, since the read stops 3 residues before it. This chain links TRBV2 with TRBJ1-4, with D possibly matching TRBD1 (6 bases). Trimming pared 8 bases from V and 3 bases from J, leaving 13 bases between. In germline, CDR1 is SNHLY, CDR2 FYNNEI. The CDR3 runs to 14 residues. The CDR3 bases that were read are TGTGCCAGCGGTGGGGGGCGGGCTAATGAAAAA. Translated: CASGGGRANEK. In full, the CDR3 reads CASGGGRANEKLFF.

As regards this clone: The observed sequence ends 3 residues before the CDR3 terminus, with the missing tail filled in from the germline J gene. The rearrangement uses TRBV20-1 and TRBJ2-1; TRBD2 matches 8 bases. Germline loops: CDR1 DFQATT, CDR2 SNEGSKA (reference sequence). J lost 7 bases, V lost 0 bases, and 8 bases had no gene match. The CDR3 contains 15 residues. CDR3 protein: CSAREGTSLMNEQFF. The CDR3 bases that were read are TGCAGTGCTAGAGAGGGGACTAGTTTAATGAATGAG.

CDR3 region: CASSFGTGGYEYTF. CDR3 bases read: TGTGCCAGCAGCTTCGGGACAGGGGGCTACGAG. The chain employs TRBV5-6 and TRBJ1-2; 12 positions agree with TRBD1. The CDR3 end is not reached by the read, which stops 3 residues before it; the germline J gene fills it in. The CDR3 is 14 amino acids. CDR1 SGHDT and CDR2 YYEEEE come from the germline V gene.

As concerns this clone: The CDR3 is cut off 3 residues early in the read; its end comes from the germline J gene. The rearrangement uses TRBV18 and TRBJ1-2; 10 bases agree with TRBD1. V lost 1 base to trimming and J lost 6 bases; unmatched junction nucleotides: 5. The CDR3 runs to 15 residues. CDR1 is KGHSH and CDR2 is LQKENI in the germline V gene. CDR3 DNA (partial): TGTGCCAGCTCACCACAGGACAGGGGGATTCATGGC. Amino acids: CASSPQDRGIHG. The whole CDR3 is CASSPQDRGIHGYTF. The full variable domain, rest sourced from reference TRBV18 and TRBJ1-2, is NAGVMQNPRHLVRRRGQEARLRCSPMKGHSHVYWYRQLPEEGLKFMVYLQKENIIDESGMPKERFSAEFPKEGPSILRIQQVVRGDSAAYFCASSPQDRGIHGYTFGSGTRLTVV.

Points on this clone: Read coverage stops 3 residues before the CDR3 terminus; the germline J gene supplies the remainder. The chain links TRBV29-1 to TRBJ2-2; 14 positions agree with TRBD2. Germline-derived CDR1 and CDR2 are SQVTM and ANQGSEA. The CDR3 runs to 16 residues. J was trimmed by 7 bases and V by 6 bases; bases with no gene match: 10. The CDR3 bases that were read are TGCAGCGTGCCCGGGACTAGCGGGGGACATAGCGGGGAG. Residues: CSVPGTSGGHSGE. From start to end, the CDR3 is CSVPGTSGGHSGELFF.

Note on this clone: The read ends 3 residues before the CDR3 terminus; that terminus is restored from the germline J gene. The V call is TRBV20-1, the J call TRBJ1-2, with TRBD1 matching over 8 bases. Unmatched junction bases numbered 6, after V lost 1 base and J lost 2 bases. CDR1 and CDR2 from the germline V gene are DFQATT and SNEGSKA (reference sequence). The CDR3 is 15 residues long. The CDR3 loop reads CSARVAGGENYGYTF. The covered CDR3 bases are TGCAGTGCTAGAGTTGCAGGGGGCGAGAACTATGGC.

A note on this clone: The CDR3 end lies 3 residues beyond the end of the read and is filled in from the germline J gene. The J gene is TRBJ1-5, the V gene TRBV6-1, with D possibly matching TRBD1 (5 bases). The ends were cut back, 1 base at V and 5 bases at J, with 9 bases in the middle. The CDR3 loop spans 14 amino acids. The germline CDR1 and CDR2 sequences are MNHNS and SASEGT. CDR3 residues: CASSEVLGHQPQHF. The sequenced CDR3 bases are TGTGCCAGCAGTGAAGTTTTGGGGCATCAGCCC.

With regard to this clone: The CDR3 extends 3 residues past the end of the read, so its final part is completed from the germline J gene. This chain connects TRBV7-9 to TRBJ2-5, with D tentatively TRBD1 (6 bases). CDR1 and CDR2 from the germline V gene are SEHNR and FQNEAQ (reference sequence). V was pared by 4 bases and J by 2 bases, with 8 bases between. The CDR3 contains 13 residues. Incomplete CDR3 DNA: TGTGCCAGCAGCTACGGGACACAAGAGACC. Its translation: CASSYGTQET. In full, the CDR3 reads CASSYGTQETQYF. The full variable domain, completed using reference TRBV7-9 and TRBJ2-5, is DTGVSQNPRHKITKRGQNVTFRCDPISEHNRLYWYRQTLGQGPEFLTYFQNEAQLEKSRLLSDRFSAERPKGSFSTLEIQRTEQGDSAMYLCASSYGTQETQYFGPGTRLLVL.

Details on this clone: The sequenced fragment ends 3 residues before the CDR3 boundary, so the rest is inferred from the germline J gene. The chain joins TRBV20-1 to TRBJ2-5, with 10 bases aligning to TRBD2. Germline V CDR1 and CDR2: DFQATT, SNEGSKA (reference sequence). This CDR3 region has 16 residues. V gave up 0 bases and J gave up 5 bases; unmatched junction bases: 9. CDR3 DNA (partial): TGCAGTGCTAGAGATCGGGCTAGCGGGGGATTGGAGACC. The encoded protein is CSARDRASGGLET. The whole CDR3 region reads CSARDRASGGLETQYF.

Of note for this clone: Read coverage stops 3 residues before the CDR3 terminus; the germline J gene supplies the remainder. The chain carries TRBV7-2 and TRBJ1-1; D possibly corresponds to TRBD1 (6 bases). The CDR3 totals 12 residues. Germline CDR1 SGHTA, CDR2 FQGNSA. The DNA read from the CDR3 is TGTGCCAGCAGCTTAGGGCAGGGGCAA. Encoded protein: CASSLGQGQ. The whole CDR3 protein reads CASSLGQGQAFF.

With regard to this clone: The sequenced fragment ends 3 residues before the CDR3 boundary, so the rest is inferred from the germline J gene. Other DNA sequences in this sample translate to the same CDR3. The chain recombines TRBV5-1 with TRBJ2-3; perhaps TRBD2 as D (6 bases). Looked up from germline, CDR1 is SGHRS and CDR2 is YFSETQ. The CDR3 covers 15 residues. Trimming shortened V by 0 bases and J by 2 bases, and 10 bases separated the two germline ends. The CDR3 DNA, read in part, is TGCGCCAGCAGCTTGGGCACGGGGGACACAGATACG. Its translation is CASSLGTGDTDT. The full CDR3 is CASSLGTGDTDTQYF.

Concerning this clone: Read data end 3 residues before the CDR3 end; the end is taken from the germline J gene. The J gene is TRBJ1-5, the V gene TRBV20-1; TRBD1 agrees at 12 bases. The V segment lost 4 bases and the J segment 4 bases; nucleotides outside the gene matches: 5. Germline V gene data show CDR1 as DFQATT and CDR2 as SNEGSKA (reference sequence). The CDR3 loop spans 15 amino acids. CDR3: CSATGTGGGNQPQHF. CDR3 bases read: TGCAGTGCTACCGGGACAGGGGGCGGGAATCAGCCC.

CDR3 in amino acids: CASSSTNPGLGRETQYF. The covered CDR3 bases are TGTGCCAGCAGTTCGACAAACCCGGGACTCGGAAGAGAGACC. The rearrangement links TRBV28 to TRBJ2-5, with TRBD2 as a possible D gene (6 bases). The CDR3 end is not reached by the read, which stops 3 residues before it; the germline J gene fills it in. The germline gives CDR1 MDHEN, CDR2 SYDVKM. CDR3 length equals 17 residues. V was cut by 4 bases and J by 4 bases, with 22 bases left in between.

For this clone: The CDR3 is cut off 3 residues early in the read; its end comes from the germline J gene. The chain combines TRBV12-3 or TRBV12-4 with TRBJ2-1; TRBD1 matches at 7 bases. V was clipped by 3 bases and J by 3 bases; unmatched bases: 8. This CDR3 is built from 16 residues. CDR3 bases read: TGTGCCAGCAGTTTGGAACAGGGGCGCCTCTACAATGAG. It translates to CASSLEQGRLYNE. The complete CDR3 reads CASSLEQGRLYNEQFF.

Comment on this clone: The read halts 3 residues ahead of the CDR3 end, with the missing end drawn from the germline J gene. V and J are TRBV4-1 and TRBJ1-4; 10 bases fit TRBD1. From germline, CDR1 is MGHRA and CDR2 YSYEKL. The CDR3 is 16 residues long. The junction had 6 bases not matched to a gene; V was cut back by 1 base and J by 7 bases. The DNA read from the CDR3 is TGCGCCAGCAGCCAAGGGGGGGACAGGGGACGTGAAAAA. It is translated as CASSQGGDRGREK. In full, the CDR3 reads CASSQGGDRGREKLFF.

In regard to this clone: From the germline J gene comes the end of the CDR3, since the read stops 3 residues before it. V and J are TRBV2 and TRBJ2-4, with 11 bases matching TRBD1. This CDR3 comprises 14 residues. The germline gives CDR1 SNHLY, CDR2 FYNNEI. CDR3 DNA, as far as it was read: TGTGCCAGCAGTAGGGACAGGGGGGACTATGGT. It yields the protein CASSRDRGDYG. The entire CDR3 reads CASSRDRGDYGQYF. Full variable domain (remainder filled in from reference TRBV2 and TRBJ2-4): EPEVTQTPSHQVTQMGQEVILRCVPISNHLYFYWYRQILGQKVEFLVSFYNNEISEKSEIFDDQFSVERPDGSNFTLKIRSTKLEDSAMYFCASSRDRGDYGQYFGAGTRLSVL.

Concerning this clone: Read sequence stops 3 residues before the CDR3 end, and the germline J gene provides the missing end. This chain connects TRBV30 to TRBJ2-1; D not resolved. Germline V lookup: CDR1 GTSNPN, CDR2 SVGIG (reference sequence). CDR3 length: 14 amino acids. V was shortened by 0 bases and J by 0 bases, with 6 bases between the two germline ends. The chain's CDR3 is CAWSVGGSYNEQFF. The part of the CDR3 DNA that was read is TGTGCCTGGAGTGTAGGCGGCTCCTACAATGAG. Full variable domain (outside the CDR3, taken from reference TRBV30 and TRBJ2-1): SQTIHQWPATLVQPVGSPLSLECTVEGTSNPNLYWYRQAAGRGLQLLFYSVGIGQISSEVPQNLSASRPQDRQFILSSKKLLLSDSGFYLCAWSVGGSYNEQFFGPGTRLTVL.

Comment on this clone: From the germline J gene comes the end of the CDR3, since the read stops 3 residues before it. The rearrangement joins TRBV10-3 to TRBJ2-7; 9 bases are shared with TRBD2. CDR1 and CDR2 (germline): ENHRY, SYGVKD. V trimming: 6 bases; J trimming: 3 bases; junction bases outside the gene matches: 6. This CDR3 contains 14 residues. The CDR3 loop reads CAIRLSTSGYEQYF. The sequenced part of the CDR3 DNA is TGTGCCATCAGATTGTCGACTAGCGGCTACGAG.

On this clone itself: Coverage ceases 3 residues before the CDR3 finishes, and the germline J gene fills in the end. V is TRBV5-4 and J is TRBJ1-6; D is ambiguous. This CDR3 spans 14 amino acids. CDR1 is SGHNT and CDR2 is YYREEE in the germline V gene (reference sequence). Trimming removed 0 bases at V and 5 bases at J, with 6 bases between. CDR3 DNA, as far as it was read: TGTGCCAGCAGCTTGGGCCAGAATAATTCACCC. Its protein product is CASSLGQNNSP. The whole CDR3 sequence reads CASSLGQNNSPLHF.

About this clone: The CDR3 end falls 3 residues outside the read, so it is completed with the germline J gene. The rearrangement uses TRBV5-5 and TRBJ2-7; 7 bases are a match to TRBD2. CDR3 length equals 14 residues. CDR1 is SGHKS, CDR2 YYEKEE, per germline (reference sequence). V was pared by 3 bases and J by 5 bases, with 8 bases of the junction left unmatched. The sequenced part of the CDR3 DNA is TGTGCCAGCAGCTACCGACTAGCATCGAACGAG. Amino acid sequence: CASSYRLASNE. The entire CDR3 reads CASSYRLASNEQYF.

With regard to this clone: The read is 3 residues too short to cover the CDR3 end, so that end is filled in from the germline J gene. This chain uses TRBV12-3 or TRBV12-4 with TRBJ2-5, with a weak D call TRBD1 (6 bases). The CDR3 is 13 residues long. V lost 5 bases, J lost 2 bases, and 9 bases lay in between. CDR3 bases read: TGTGCCAGCAGTGGGACAACTCAAGAGACC. This codes for CASSGTTQET. The full CDR3 is CASSGTTQETQYF.

For this clone: The sequenced fragment ends 3 residues before the CDR3 boundary, so the rest is inferred from the germline J gene. The chain is built from TRBV20-1 and TRBJ1-1; weak D call: TRBD1 (6 bases). The CDR3 spans 11 residues. Germline V CDR1 and CDR2: DFQATT, SNEGSKA (reference sequence). The sequenced CDR3 bases are TGCAGTGCTAGAGAACAGGGCGAA. Protein: CSAREQGE. The entire CDR3 reads CSAREQGEAFF.